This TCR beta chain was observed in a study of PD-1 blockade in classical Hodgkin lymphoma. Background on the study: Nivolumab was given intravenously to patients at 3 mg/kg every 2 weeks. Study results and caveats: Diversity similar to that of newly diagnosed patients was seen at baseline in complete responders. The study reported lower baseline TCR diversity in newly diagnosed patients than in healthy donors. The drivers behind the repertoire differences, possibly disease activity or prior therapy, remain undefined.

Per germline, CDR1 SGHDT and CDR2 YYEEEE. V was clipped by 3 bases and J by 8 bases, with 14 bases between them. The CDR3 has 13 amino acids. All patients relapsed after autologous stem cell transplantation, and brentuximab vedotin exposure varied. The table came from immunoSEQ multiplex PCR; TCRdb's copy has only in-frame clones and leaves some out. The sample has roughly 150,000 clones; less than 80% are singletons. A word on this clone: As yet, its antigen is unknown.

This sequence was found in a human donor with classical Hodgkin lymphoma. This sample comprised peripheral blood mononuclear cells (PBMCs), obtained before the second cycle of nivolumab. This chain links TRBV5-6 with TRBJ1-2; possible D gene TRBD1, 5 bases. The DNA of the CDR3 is TGTGCCAGCAGCTGGGCCGGGACGAGAGGCTACACCTTC. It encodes CASSWAGTRGYTF.